This T cell receptor (beta chain) was identified in a study of T cell repertoires in cytomegalovirus infection. Across the whole study: Both CMV infection and a matching HLA type were indicated by public TCR beta signatures.

Study-wide points: The cumulative frequency of public TCR beta families distinguished individuals who carried CMV together with the relevant HLA.

TCRdb used MiXCR to reprocess the reads, holding one entry per CDR3 protein. The sample shows just over 300,000 distinct CDR3 sequences, 15% to 20% of them seen only once. As for this clonotype: Its antigen is unidentified. This sequence may be a read error, since a much larger clone differs from it by one base.

Germline values: CDR1 MDHEN, CDR2 SYDVKM. This CDR3 comprises 13 residues. Sequenced input: PBMCs. The sequence derives from a human donor in good health (CMV status not recorded). Some clones in this sample may be carry-over from other donors' samples. The J gene is TRBJ1-2, the V gene TRBV28; 7 bases align to TRBD1. As DNA, the CDR3 is TGTGCCACCGGGGACAGACCGTTCTATGGCTACTCCTTC. Protein: CATGDRPFYGYSF.